The 29 T cell receptor beta chains presented below share a single source sample, sequenced in a study of blood T cell repertoires in COVID-19. Some clones are missing from TCRdb's copy, which holds only in-frame ones; the method was immunoSEQ multiplex PCR. This table has more than 85,000 clones, about 85% appearing once. Material for sequencing was peripheral blood. Receptor source: a human donor in a cohort sampled during active COVID-19.

J is TRBJ2-7 and V is TRBV30; TRBD1 agrees at 11 bases. V shed 6 bases, J shed 3 bases, and the junction held 1 base outside the gene matches. This CDR3 region has 12 residues. Germline lookup yields CDR1 GTSNPN and CDR2 SVGIG (reference sequence). CDR3 in DNA: TGTGCCTGTGGGACAGGGGGCTACGAGCAGTACTTC. This translates into CACGTGGYEQYF.

The J gene is TRBJ1-4, the V gene TRBV9, with TRBD1 matching 8 bases. The CDR3 consists of 15 residues. V was clipped by 2 bases and J by 4 bases; unmatched bases: 4. Per germline, CDR1 SGDLS and CDR2 YYNGEE. The CDR3 nucleotides read TGTGCCAGCAGCGTGCGACAGGGGTTTAATGAAAAACTGTTTTTT. Its protein is CASSVRQGFNEKLFF.

This chain uses TRBV9 with TRBJ2-1, with TRBD1 matching over 9 bases. The CDR3 runs 18 residues. The ends lost 0 bases at V and 1 base at J; junction bases unmatched: 8. Germline V gives CDR1 SGDLS, CDR2 YYNGEE. CDR3 nucleotides: TGTGCCAGCAGCGTAGCTTCCCGGACAGGGGCTTCCTACAATGAGCAGTTCTTC. Amino acids: CASSVASRTGASYNEQFF. Using reference TRBV9 and TRBJ2-1 for the parts outside the CDR3, the full variable domain is DSGVTQTPKHLITATGQRVTLRCSPRSGDLSVYWYQQSLDQGLQFLIQYYNGEERAKGNILERFSAQQFPDLHSELNLSSLELGDSALYFCASSVASRTGASYNEQFFGPGTRLTVL.

This clone has only one observation. The chain has TRBV29-1 and TRBJ1-2; D is ambiguous. Germline CDR1 reads SQVTM; CDR2 reads ANQGSEA. This CDR3 is 12 amino acids long. The V end lost 4 bases, the J end lost 2 bases, and 8 bases lay between the germline ends. The CDR3 bases are TGCAGCGTTGTGGTCCAGAACTATGGCTACACCTTC. Protein: CSVVVQNYGYTF.

The J gene is TRBJ1-4, the V gene TRBV6-5, with D perhaps matching TRBD1 (5 bases). Germline V gene data show CDR1 as MNHEY and CDR2 as SVGAGI. Trimming left V 5 bases short and J 7 bases short, with 17 bases between. There are 15 residues in the CDR3. The CDR3 sequence: CASSQGWGKGEKLFF. CDR3 DNA sequence: TGTGCCAGCAGTCAGGGATGGGGAAAGGGTGAAAAACTGTTTTTT.

The CDR3 region has the DNA TGTGCCAGCAGCGGACAGGGGTCAGATACGCAGTATTTT. This encodes CASSGQGSDTQYF. The rearrangement uses TRBV9 and TRBJ2-3, with 8 bases matching TRBD1. The junction had 1 base not matched to a gene; V was cut back by 3 bases and J by 4 bases. Germline assignment: CDR1 SGDLS and CDR2 YYNGEE. The CDR3 extends over 13 amino acids.

The chain is built from TRBV11-3 and TRBJ2-3, with D possibly TRBD2 on 5 matching bases. From germline, CDR1 is SGHNT and CDR2 YENEEA. The CDR3 totals 14 residues. V lost 5 bases and J 0 bases, leaving 9 bases between the germline ends. The CDR3 DNA reads as TGTGCCAGCAGCCTACGGACTAGCACAGATACGCAGTATTTT. This sequence encodes CASSLRTSTDTQYF.

The chain links TRBV20-1 to TRBJ1-5; weak D call: TRBD1 (5 bases). V lost 3 bases, J lost 3 bases, and 9 bases lay in between. Germline V gene data show CDR1 as DFQATT and CDR2 as SNEGSKA (reference sequence). The CDR3 has 13 residues. The CDR3 here is CSASKGLNQPQHF. The DNA for the CDR3 is TGCAGTGCTAGTAAGGGGCTCAATCAGCCCCAGCATTTT.

The rearrangement links TRBV5-1 to TRBJ2-5; 8 bases line up with TRBD2. The CDR3 loop spans 15 amino acids. Germline CDR1 reads SGHRS; CDR2 reads YFSETQ. V lost 5 bases, J lost 0 bases, and 6 bases stayed unmatched. The CDR3 DNA sequence: TGCGCCAGCAGTACTGGCGGGAGGAACCAAGAGACCCAGTACTTC. Translated, it gives CASSTGGRNQETQYF. Together with reference TRBV5-1 and TRBJ2-5, the CDR3 gives the full variable domain: KAGVTQTPRYLIKTRGQQVTLSCSPISGHRSVSWYQQTPGQGLQFLFEYFSETQRNKGNFPGRFSGRQFSNSRSEMNVSTLELGDSALYLCASSTGGRNQETQYFGPGTRLLVL.

The chain is built from TRBV9 and TRBJ2-3; 11 nucleotides align to TRBD2. Germline V CDR1 and CDR2: SGDLS, YYNGEE. The trim removed 4 bases at V and 5 bases at J, leaving 6 bases unmatched. There are 15 residues in the CDR3. CDR3 amino acids: CASSQLAGAGDTQYF. CDR3 bases: TGTGCCAGCAGCCAACTAGCGGGAGCAGGAGATACGCAGTATTTT.

The chain is built from TRBV25-1 and TRBJ2-7; 8 bases are shared with TRBD2. J lost 7 bases, V lost 6 bases, and 11 bases had no gene match. The V gene's germline CDR1 is MGHDK and CDR2 SYGVNS. The CDR3 sequence is 14 residues long. CDR3 in amino acids: CASSTPGLEFEQYF. DNA for the CDR3: TGTGCCAGCAGCACCCCGGGACTAGAATTTGAGCAGTACTTC.

This clone qualifies as medium-sized (0.01 to 0.1%). The genes are TRBV6-5 and TRBJ1-1; no firm D call. From germline, CDR1 is MNHEY and CDR2 SVGAGI. The CDR3 consists of 13 residues. The ends were cut back, 3 bases at V and 4 bases at J, with 9 bases in the middle. CDR3: CASSYGPSTEAFF. As DNA, the CDR3 is TGTGCCAGCAGTTATGGTCCGAGCACTGAAGCTTTCTTT.

V gene TRBV28 combines with J gene TRBJ1-4; D is perhaps TRBD1 (5 bases). Germline CDR1 is MDHEN and CDR2 is SYDVKM. This CDR3 contains 13 residues. Trimming took 3 bases from V and 6 from J, leaving 8 bases between them. The CDR3 loop reads CASSLTGDEKLFF. In nucleotides, the CDR3 is TGTGCCAGCAGTTTGACGGGGGATGAAAAACTGTTTTTT.

V gene TRBV4-3 combines with J gene TRBJ2-4; the match to TRBD2 covers 7 bases. The ends lost 1 base at V and 1 base at J; junction bases unmatched: 16. The CDR3 runs 20 residues. Germline V CDR1 and CDR2: LGHNA, YSLEER. CDR3 coding DNA: TGCGCCAGCAGCCAAGCGTCGGGAGGCGGGCTAGCGCGGGCCAAAAACATTCAGTACTTC. Encoded protein: CASSQASGGGLARAKNIQYF.

This sequence joins TRBV5-6 and TRBJ2-3, with 13 bases fitting TRBD2. Looked up from germline, CDR1 is SGHDT and CDR2 is YYEEEE. CDR3 length: 18 amino acids. Germline trimming cut 1 base from V and 1 base from J; bases unmatched to any gene: 6. The CDR3 DNA reads TGTGCCAGCAGCTTGACTAGCGGGGGGGTTTCAGGCACAGATACGCAGTATTTT. It encodes CASSLTSGGVSGTDTQYF.

This clone occurred a few times. The chain employs TRBV19 and TRBJ1-5; D is perhaps TRBD1 (5 bases). The ends were cut back, 5 bases at V and 2 bases at J, with 10 bases in the middle. Germline V gene lookup returns CDR1 LNHDA and CDR2 SQIVND (reference sequence). The CDR3 totals 14 residues. CDR3 coding DNA: TGTGCCAGTAGTCCGGGGGTTGGCAATCAGCCCCAGCATTTT. Amino acids: CASSPGVGNQPQHF.

The rearrangement joins TRBV28 to TRBJ2-7, with D possibly matching TRBD1 (6 bases). Germline V lookup: CDR1 MDHEN, CDR2 SYDVKM. This CDR3 spans 12 amino acids. With 6 bases removed from V and 4 bases from J, the gap between germline ends came to 10 bases. The CDR3 loop reads CASSITGYEQYF. Here the CDR3 DNA reads TGTGCCAGCAGCATAACAGGGTACGAGCAGTACTTC.

The CDR3 here is CASSQGLGQGEQFF. CDR3 nucleotides: TGTGCCAGCAGCCAAGGACTAGGGCAGGGTGAGCAGTTCTTC. The chain has TRBV3-1 (or the pseudogene TRBV3-2) and TRBJ2-1; D perhaps matches TRBD2 (6 bases). The CDR3 covers 14 residues. Germline V gene data show CDR1 as LGHDT and CDR2 as YNNKEL (reference sequence). The germline V and J ends were trimmed by 1 base and 9 bases, with 13 bases remaining between them.

The rearrangement links TRBV9 to TRBJ2-2; the D gene is possibly TRBD2 (5 bases). The CDR3 spans 15 residues. Germline V gene lookup returns CDR1 SGDLS and CDR2 YYNGEE. Between the trimmed V and J ends, which lost 4 bases and 9 bases, there was a span of 19 bases. This CDR3 reads CASSPEDRPDWELFF. CDR3 coding DNA: TGTGCCAGCAGCCCGGAGGACCGGCCGGATTGGGAGCTGTTTTTT. The full variable domain, completed using reference TRBV9 and TRBJ2-2, is DSGVTQTPKHLITATGQRVTLRCSPRSGDLSVYWYQQSLDQGLQFLIQYYNGEERAKGNILERFSAQQFPDLHSELNLSSLELGDSALYFCASSPEDRPDWELFFGEGSRLTVL.

This sequence joins TRBV27 and TRBJ1-2; 8 nucleotides align to TRBD1. The V gene end was trimmed by 6 bases and the J gene end by 8 bases; junction bases not matched to a gene: 8. This CDR3 spans 13 amino acids. The germline V gene encodes CDR1 MNHEY and CDR2 SMNVEV (reference sequence). CDR3 in amino acids: CASSDRGLWGYTF. The CDR3 DNA is TGTGCCAGCAGCGACAGGGGCCTTTGGGGCTACACCTTC.

The genes are TRBV4-3 and TRBJ2-7, with 7 bases matching TRBD2. The CDR3 has 14 amino acids. Per germline, CDR1 LGHNA and CDR2 YSLEER. V lost 3 bases to trimming and J lost 1 base; unmatched junction nucleotides: 3. The CDR3 region is CASSQGDYSYEQYF. CDR3 in DNA: TGCGCCAGCAGCCAGGGGGACTATTCCTACGAGCAGTACTTC.

The CDR3: CASTDGHWAQYF. CDR3 bases: TGTGCCAGCACCGATGGGCACTGGGCGCAGTATTTT. The chain employs TRBV25-1 and TRBJ2-3; no clear D gene. The V and J ends lost 7 bases and 10 bases respectively, with 15 bases between them. CDR1 and CDR2 (germline): MGHDK, SYGVNS. This CDR3 comprises 12 residues. Looking up the rest from reference TRBV25-1 and TRBJ2-3 gives the full variable domain: EADIYQTPRYLVIGTGKKITLECSQTMGHDKMYWYQQDPGMELHLIHYSYGVNSTEKGDLSSESTVSRIRTEHFPLTLESARPSHTSQYLCASTDGHWAQYFGPGTRLTVL.

The gene calls are TRBV7-9 and TRBJ1-2, with D possibly TRBD1 on 6 matching bases. This CDR3 is built from 14 residues. The germline V gene encodes CDR1 SEHNR and CDR2 FQNEAQ (reference sequence). The V end lost 5 bases, the J end lost 0 bases, and 10 bases lay between the germline ends. The CDR3 DNA is TGTGCCAGCAGCCGGGACACCACTAACTATGGCTACACCTTC. Translation: CASSRDTTNYGYTF.

In its sample, this clone was seen a few times. The chain recombines TRBV4-1 with TRBJ2-7, with unresolved D. Germline CDR1 reads MGHRA; CDR2 reads YSYEKL. CDR3 size: 14 residues. V lost 2 bases, J lost 2 bases, and 10 bases lay in between. The CDR3 spells CASSQNLAAYEQYF. The DNA for the CDR3 is TGCGCCAGCAGCCAAAACCTCGCGGCCTACGAGCAGTACTTC.

This rearrangement joins TRBV7-6 to TRBJ2-1; the match to TRBD2 covers 14 bases. This CDR3 is built from 20 residues. Per germline, CDR1 SGHVS and CDR2 FNYEAQ. The trim removed 5 bases at V and 0 bases at J, leaving 12 bases unmatched. CDR3 amino acids: CASSLGLAGESPSSYNEQFF. DNA for the CDR3: TGTGCCAGCAGCCTGGGACTAGCGGGGGAGTCTCCGAGCTCCTACAATGAGCAGTTCTTC.

The V gene is TRBV18, the J gene TRBJ1-5, with TRBD1 matching 11 bases. V gave up 2 bases and J gave up 3 bases; unmatched junction bases: 15. The CDR3 spans 20 residues. Germline V gene data show CDR1 as KGHSH and CDR2 as LQKENI. The CDR3, as DNA: TGTGCCAGCTCACCAAATTTAGGACAGGGGGCGCGGGGCCACAATCAGCCCCAGCATTTT. Translation gives CASSPNLGQGARGHNQPQHF.

This chain connects TRBV9 to TRBJ2-7, with TRBD1 matching over 9 bases. With V trimmed by 4 bases and J by 4 bases, 6 bases remained unmatched. The germline V gene encodes CDR1 SGDLS and CDR2 YYNGEE. This CDR3 region has 14 residues. The CDR3 loop reads CASSPGTGLYEQYF. The CDR3 DNA reads as TGTGCCAGCAGCCCCGGGACAGGGTTATACGAGCAGTACTTC. Combining the CDR3 with reference TRBV9 and TRBJ2-7 gives the whole variable domain DSGVTQTPKHLITATGQRVTLRCSPRSGDLSVYWYQQSLDQGLQFLIQYYNGEERAKGNILERFSAQQFPDLHSELNLSSLELGDSALYFCASSPGTGLYEQYFGPGTRLTVT.

The chain combines TRBV7-9 with TRBJ1-1; TRBD1 agrees at 8 bases. The CDR3 has 14 residues. V dropped 5 bases and J dropped 5; count of bases not matched to a gene: 7. The germline V gene encodes CDR1 SEHNR and CDR2 FQNEAQ (reference sequence). As DNA, the CDR3 is TGTGCCAGCAGCCAAGGGACAGGCCGAACTGAAGCTTTCTTT. This gives the protein CASSQGTGRTEAFF.

The chain carries TRBV9 and TRBJ2-7, with D perhaps matching TRBD2 (6 bases). V was clipped by 0 bases and J by 5 bases, with 18 bases between them. This CDR3 is built from 16 residues. Germline-derived CDR1 and CDR2 are SGDLS and YYNGEE. This CDR3 reads CASSVVIQGGSNEQYF. DNA for the CDR3: TGTGCCAGCAGCGTAGTGATCCAGGGAGGAAGCAACGAGCAGTACTTC.